A single sample is the source of the 25 T cell receptor beta chains below, sequenced in a study of cytomegalovirus exposure and HLA in healthy donors. PCR primers comprised 60 Vbeta and 13 Jbeta primers. Data came from immunoSEQ multiplex PCR; TCRdb stores just in-frame clones and leaves some out. The profile shows about 64,000 clones, 78% of them singletons. Sample: PBMCs. These receptors were taken from a man aged 18 to 35 in good health and CMV-seropositive.

The rearrangement joins TRBV6-6 to TRBJ2-7, with 7 bases lining up with TRBD1. CDR1 is MNHNY, CDR2 SVGAGI, per germline (reference sequence). The CDR3 has 16 residues. The V and J ends lost 4 bases and 6 bases, in that order; junction bases with no gene match: 15. CDR3 amino acids: CASSSGYGTVFLEQYF. The DNA for the CDR3 is TGTGCCAGCAGTTCCGGTTACGGGACAGTTTTCCTCGAGCAGTACTTC.

Comment on this clone: A single base separates this from a much larger clone, so it may be a read error. This chain uses TRBV6-5 with TRBJ2-3; 7 positions match TRBD2. The trim removed 0 bases at V and 0 bases at J, leaving 0 bases unmatched. Germline values: CDR1 MNHEY, CDR2 SVGAGI. This CDR3 is built from 15 residues. This chain's CDR3 is CASSYSSGSTDTQYF. DNA for the CDR3: TGTGCCAGCAGTTACTCTAGCGGGAGCACAGATACGCAGTATTTT.

CDR3 nucleotides: TGCGCCAGCAGCTTCGACAGGGAGGTCTACGAGCAGTACTTC. Translating gives CASSFDREVYEQYF. The rearrangement joins TRBV5-1 to TRBJ2-7; maybe TRBD1 (7 bases). V was pared by 2 bases and J by 3 bases, with 12 bases between. Germline V gene data show CDR1 as SGHRS and CDR2 as YFSETQ. This CDR3 comprises 14 residues.

The chain carries TRBV4-1 and TRBJ2-1; tentative D call: TRBD2 (6 bases). Germline V gene data show CDR1 as MGHRA and CDR2 as YSYEKL. This CDR3 is 17 amino acids long. The germline V and J ends were trimmed by 0 bases and 5 bases, with 17 bases remaining between them. The CDR3 loop reads CASSQEERSGVHNEQFF. The DNA of the CDR3 is TGCGCCAGCAGCCAAGAAGAGCGTAGCGGAGTTCACAATGAGCAGTTCTTC.

This clone showed up just once. This chain uses TRBV6-1 with TRBJ2-4; maybe TRBD1 (6 bases). The CDR3 runs to 16 residues. Germline assignment: CDR1 MNHNS and CDR2 SASEGT. V was shortened by 4 bases and J by 6 bases, with 19 bases between the two germline ends. CDR3 sequence: CASSALGGFEVNIQYF. In DNA form, the CDR3 reads TGTGCCAGCAGTGCTTTAGGGGGTTTCGAGGTAAACATTCAGTACTTC.

The chain carries TRBV7-2 and TRBJ1-1; no reliable D call. The CDR3 is 16 residues long. Trimming shortened V by 4 bases and J by 0 bases, and 15 bases separated the two germline ends. Germline V CDR1 and CDR2: SGHTA, FQGNSA. In DNA, the CDR3 is TGTGCCAGCAGCTCCCTCGGGAGTGGGATGAACACTGAAGCTTTCTTT. This codes for CASSSLGSGMNTEAFF.

This chain joins TRBV30 and TRBJ1-5; D is ambiguous. CDR3 length: 14 residues. V gave up 2 bases and J gave up 1 base, with 9 bases separating them. From germline, CDR1 is GTSNPN and CDR2 SVGIG (reference sequence). This CDR3 reads CAWSKLNSNQPQHF. In nucleotides, the CDR3 is TGTGCCTGGAGTAAACTGAACAGCAATCAGCCCCAGCATTTT.

This clone was found a few times. J is TRBJ1-1 and V is TRBV11-3, with D tentatively TRBD1 (5 bases). Germline V gene sequence: CDR1 SGHNT, CDR2 YENEEA. V was cut by 5 bases and J by 11 bases, with 24 bases left in between. CDR3 length equals 15 residues. The CDR3 bases are TGTGCCAGCAGCCCCCGCGGGGCCGATAATAAGGTGGCTTTCTTT. Amino acids: CASSPRGADNKVAFF. The variable domain in full, completed from reference TRBV11-3 and TRBJ1-1, reads EAGVVQSPRYKIIEKKQPVAFWCNPISGHNTLYWYLQNLGQGPELLIRYENEEAVDDSQLPKDRFSAERLKGVDSTLKIQPAELGDSAVYLCASSPRGADNKVAFFGQGTRLTVV.

The chain has TRBV29-1 and TRBJ2-7; tentatively, D is TRBD2 (6 bases). Germline-derived CDR1 and CDR2 are SQVTM and ANQGSEA. The CDR3 contains 14 residues. V shed 3 bases and J shed 2 bases, with 14 bases lying between them. Written as DNA, the CDR3 is TGCAGCGTTGATCGGGCGGGGTCCCCCTACGAGCAGTACTTC. Translation gives CSVDRAGSPYEQYF.

This clone has more than one count but fewer than ten. This rearrangement joins TRBV25-1 to TRBJ2-6, with no clear D. The CDR3 sequence is 15 residues long. Germline V gives CDR1 MGHDK, CDR2 SYGVNS. Trimming left V 3 bases short and J 1 base short, with 7 bases between. The CDR3 DNA follows: TGTGCCAGCAGTGAGGGCGTATCTGGGGCCAACGTCCTGACTTTC. Translating gives CASSEGVSGANVLTF.

The chain combines TRBV4-2 with TRBJ2-3, with D perhaps TRBD2 (6 bases). This CDR3 comprises 15 residues. Trimming pared 4 bases from V and 2 bases from J, leaving 13 bases between. Germline assignment: CDR1 LGHNA and CDR2 YNFKEQ. The CDR3 loop is CASSPAGTATDTQYF. The CDR3 DNA is TGTGCCAGCAGCCCCGCCGGGACTGCCACAGATACGCAGTATTTT.

The chain has TRBV28 and TRBJ1-2; the match to TRBD1 covers 8 bases. Germline V gene data show CDR1 as MDHEN and CDR2 as SYDVKM. V shed 6 bases, J shed 3 bases, and the junction held 6 bases outside the gene matches. The length of the CDR3 is 14 residues. CDR3 sequence (DNA): TGTGCCAGCAGCGCGCCGGGACAGGACTATGGCTACACCTTC. Protein product: CASSAPGQDYGYTF.

The V and J genes are TRBV7-9 and TRBJ1-5, with no clear D. With 5 bases removed from V and 7 bases from J, the gap between germline ends came to 12 bases. The germline CDR1 and CDR2 sequences are SEHNR and FQNEAQ (reference sequence). CDR3 size: 13 residues. Here the CDR3 DNA reads TGTGCCAGCAGCAAAGACTCTTTCCAGCCCCAGCATTTT. This codes for CASSKDSFQPQHF.

The chain is built from TRBV6-5 and TRBJ2-5; 7 bases agree with TRBD2. J gave up 1 base and V 0 bases, and 2 bases lay outside the gene matches. Germline V lookup: CDR1 MNHEY, CDR2 SVGAGI. This CDR3 is built from 15 residues. CDR3 nucleotides: TGTGCCAGCAGTTACTCGGGGGGGACCCAAGAGACCCAGTACTTC. Protein sequence: CASSYSGGTQETQYF.

V is TRBV28 and J is TRBJ1-2; 9 nucleotides line up with TRBD1. From germline, CDR1 is MDHEN and CDR2 SYDVKM. The CDR3 has 15 residues. Losses at the gene ends were 10 bases for V and 5 bases for J; bases not matched to a gene: 14. DNA of the CDR3: TGTGCCACCTTTATACCACAGGGGGCATATTATGGCTACACCTTC. Its protein is CATFIPQGAYYGYTF.

The chain couples TRBV7-9 to TRBJ2-2, with unresolved D. Germline V gene sequence: CDR1 SEHNR, CDR2 FQNEAQ (reference sequence). This CDR3 region has 14 residues. Trimming removed 5 bases at V and 4 bases at J, with 11 bases between. As DNA, the CDR3 is TGTGCCAGCAGCCCCCAAGCCCTCACCGGGGAGCTGTTTTTT. Translating gives CASSPQALTGELFF.

This clone is judged medium-sized. This chain uses TRBV7-3 with TRBJ2-3, with 10 bases lining up with TRBD2. The CDR3 length is 17 residues. Germline V gene data show CDR1 as SGHTA and CDR2 as FQGTGA. V was pared by 5 bases and J by 2 bases, with 10 bases of the junction left unmatched. The CDR3 region has the DNA TGTGCCAGCAGCCTCCGTATAGCGGGGGGACCCACAGATACGCAGTATTTT. Its translation is CASSLRIAGGPTDTQYF.

V usage is TRBV29-1 and J usage is TRBJ2-6; a possible D gene is TRBD1 (5 bases). CDR1 SQVTM and CDR2 ANQGSEA come from the germline V gene. V was clipped by 6 bases and J by 2 bases, with 8 bases between them. This CDR3 contains 13 residues. The CDR3 sequence: CSVQGPGANVLTF. CDR3 DNA sequence: TGCAGCGTCCAGGGCCCTGGGGCCAACGTCCTGACTTTC. Based on the CDR3 plus reference TRBV29-1 and TRBJ2-6, the full variable domain is SAVISQKPSRDICQRGTSLTIQCQVDSQVTMMFWYRQQPGQSLTLIATANQGSEATYESGFVIDKFPISRPNLTFSTLTVSNMSPEDSSIYLCSVQGPGANVLTFGAGSRLTVL.

This chain links TRBV30 with TRBJ2-4; D is perhaps TRBD2 (5 bases). The V gene's germline CDR1 is GTSNPN and CDR2 SVGIG (reference sequence). The germline V and J ends were trimmed by 2 bases and 2 bases, with 10 bases remaining between them. This CDR3 is 14 amino acids long. The CDR3, as DNA: TGTGCCTGGAGTCTCCGCGGGCCCAAAAACATTCAGTACTTC. Translating gives CAWSLRGPKNIQYF. Combining the CDR3 with reference TRBV30 and TRBJ2-4 gives the whole variable domain SQTIHQWPATLVQPVGSPLSLECTVEGTSNPNLYWYRQAAGRGLQLLFYSVGIGQISSEVPQNLSASRPQDRQFILSSKKLLLSDSGFYLCAWSLRGPKNIQYFGAGTRLSVL.

The chain joins TRBV4-1 to TRBJ2-5, with a tentative D call TRBD1 (5 bases). The CDR3 extends over 14 amino acids. The germline gives CDR1 MGHRA, CDR2 YSYEKL. V was cut by 1 base and J by 3 bases, with 9 bases left in between. This CDR3 reads CASSQGEGEETQYF. DNA of the CDR3: TGCGCCAGCAGCCAAGGAGAAGGGGAAGAGACCCAGTACTTC.

The chain is built from TRBV30 and TRBJ1-1, with D tentatively TRBD1 (5 bases). Germline-derived CDR1 and CDR2 are GTSNPN and SVGIG (reference sequence). The CDR3 extends over 16 amino acids. The V gene lost 5 bases and the J gene lost 1 base, with 20 bases spanning the gap. The CDR3 spells CAWANGLGRGNTEAFF. For the CDR3, the DNA is TGTGCCTGGGCCAACGGGCTGGGGCGGGGGAACACTGAAGCTTTCTTT.

The chain combines TRBV5-8 with TRBJ1-1; no firm D call. The V gene lost 0 bases and the J gene lost 8 bases, with 5 bases spanning the gap. The germline gives CDR1 SGHTS, CDR2 YDEGEE. The CDR3 sequence is 11 residues long. The CDR3 DNA is TGTGCCAGCAGCTTGGGTCCGGAAGCTTTCTTT. Translating gives CASSLGPEAFF.

The V and J genes are TRBV2 and TRBJ1-1, with TRBD1 as a possible D gene (6 bases). Germline V gene data show CDR1 as SNHLY and CDR2 as FYNNEI. This CDR3 comprises 14 residues. V was shortened by 6 bases and J by 0 bases, with 11 bases between the two germline ends. The CDR3 nucleotides are TGTGCCAGCAGGGCGGACAGCATGAACACTGAAGCTTTCTTT. It codes for CASRADSMNTEAFF.

The V gene is TRBV2, the J gene TRBJ1-2, with 9 bases that match TRBD1. This CDR3 comprises 14 residues. Trimming at V came to 6 bases and at J to 4 bases, leaving 6 bases not matched to a gene. CDR1 is SNHLY, CDR2 FYNNEI, per germline. The CDR3 loop reads CASRDLDRGYGYTF. The CDR3 coding sequence is TGTGCCAGCAGGGACCTGGACAGGGGCTATGGCTACACCTTC.

The rearrangement joins TRBV9 to TRBJ2-6; no clear D gene. Germline CDR1 reads SGDLS; CDR2 reads YYNGEE. This CDR3 comprises 17 residues. Trimming cost V 1 base and J 0 bases, with 11 bases left between them. CDR3: CASSVSSTGSGANVLTF. CDR3 bases: TGTGCCAGCAGCGTAAGTTCTACCGGCTCTGGGGCCAACGTCCTGACTTTC.